The table lists the clone carrying this T cell receptor beta chain with a few counts. Its antigen remains unknown. This specimen comes from a study of radiotherapy plus CTLA-4 blockade in lung cancer. Study-level information: The study recorded objective responses in roughly 20% of patients and disease control in 25% to 35%.

Trimming cost V 1 base and J 5 bases; bases outside gene matches: 11. The CDR3 extends over 17 amino acids. Those patients who had chemo-refractory metastatic non-small-cell lung cancer were given focal radiation along with CTLA-4 blockade through ipilimumab. The study, taken as a whole, reports: Blood saw expansion of tumor-derived TCR clones after radiotherapy plus ipilimumab.

Libraries were prepared by immunoSEQ multiplex PCR; TCRdb keeps only in-frame clonotypes and omits some of them. The sample has 90,000 to 100,000 clones, approximately 72% seen once. The sample in question was peripheral blood, obtained from a patient treated with radiotherapy plus ipilimumab. The chain employs TRBV5-3 and TRBJ2-5, with TRBD2 matching 10 bases. TRBV5-3 is classed as an ORF, of uncertain function. The sequence came from a human donor with non-small cell lung cancer who had a partial response to radiotherapy plus ipilimumab. Some clones in this sample may be carry-over from other donors' samples. The chain's CDR3 is CARSLRAGAGGCETQYF. For the CDR3, the DNA is TGTGCCAGAAGCTTGAGGGCGGGAGCGGGAGGGTGTGAGACCCAGTACTTC.